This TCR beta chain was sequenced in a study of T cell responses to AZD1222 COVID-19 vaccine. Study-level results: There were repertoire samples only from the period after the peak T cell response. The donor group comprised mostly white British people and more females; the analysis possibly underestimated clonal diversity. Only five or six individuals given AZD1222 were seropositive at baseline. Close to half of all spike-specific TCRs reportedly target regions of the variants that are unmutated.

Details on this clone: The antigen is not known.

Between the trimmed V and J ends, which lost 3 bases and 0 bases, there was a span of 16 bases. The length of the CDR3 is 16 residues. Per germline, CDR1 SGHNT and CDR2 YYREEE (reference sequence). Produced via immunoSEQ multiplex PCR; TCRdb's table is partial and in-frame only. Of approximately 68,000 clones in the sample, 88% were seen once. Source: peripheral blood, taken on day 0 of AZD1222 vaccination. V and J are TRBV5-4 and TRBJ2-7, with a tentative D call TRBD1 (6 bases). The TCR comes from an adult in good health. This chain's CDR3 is CASSSAGVTSSYEQYF. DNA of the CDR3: TGTGCCAGCAGCTCCGCAGGGGTAACAAGCTCCTACGAGCAGTACTTC.